Below, 21 T cell receptor beta chains from the same sample are listed, as sequenced in a study of blood T cells in healthy people across ages. Then a second PCR, running roughly 7 to 11 cycles, was carried out with a sample-barcoded 5' primer and a J-beta primer mix. TCRdb analysed the 5' RACE reads with MiXCR anew, one entry per CDR3 protein. The data show approximately 680,000 distinct CDR3 sequences, 32% seen once. Sample: blood. The receptors derive from a woman older than 75 in good health.

This clonotype was detected a few times. A read error is possible here, since a much larger clone lies one base away. V is TRBV28 and J is TRBJ1-2, with 7 bases identical to TRBD1. Germline values: CDR1 MDHEN, CDR2 SYDVKM. The CDR3 is 15 residues long. The trim removed 3 bases at V and 4 bases at J, leaving 8 bases unmatched. CDR3 coding DNA: TGTGCCAGCAGTTTGCAGGGACAGAGGCTCTATGGCTACACCTTC. Amino acid sequence: CASSLQGQRLYGYTF.

For this clonotype: A much larger clone lies one base from this, so it may be a read error. V and J are TRBV7-9 and TRBJ2-7; D might be TRBD2 (7 bases). The V and J ends lost 8 bases and 7 bases respectively, with 21 bases between them. This CDR3 spans 14 amino acids. Per the germline V gene, CDR1 is SEHNR and CDR2 is FQNEAQ (reference sequence). CDR3 DNA sequence: TGTGCCAGCCTGCCCAAGGGGGGGTTCGATGAGCAGTACTTC. Translated: CASLPKGGFDEQYF.

Comment on this clonotype: This sequence may be a read error, since a much larger clone differs from it by one base. The rearrangement links TRBV12-3 or TRBV12-4 to TRBJ2-3, with 10 bases matching TRBD2. CDR3 length: 15 residues. Here the CDR3 DNA reads TGTGCCAGCAGTCAAAGCGGGGGGGCCGTAGATGCGCAGTATTTT. Translated: CASSQSGGAVDAQYF.

This clonotype was counted at least ten times. The chain uses TRBV10-3 and TRBJ2-7, with 8 nucleotides matching TRBD2. V lost 0 bases to trimming and J lost 3 bases; unmatched junction nucleotides: 7. The germline V gene encodes CDR1 ENHRY and CDR2 SYGVKD. CDR3 length equals 16 residues. CDR3 residues: CAISESTGLAGYEQYF. Written as DNA, the CDR3 is TGTGCCATCAGTGAGTCCACAGGACTAGCCGGCTACGAGCAGTACTTC.

The chain joins TRBV5-1 to TRBJ1-1; no definite D call. Trimming left V 1 base short and J 3 bases short, with 10 bases between. Germline V gives CDR1 SGHRS, CDR2 YFSETQ. This CDR3 has 14 amino acids. CDR3 sequence reads: CASSLRRVDTEAFF. As DNA, the CDR3 is TGCGCCAGCAGCTTGCGGCGGGTGGACACTGAAGCTTTCTTT.

Only a few counts were recorded for this clonotype. The chain carries TRBV12-3 or TRBV12-4 and TRBJ1-2, with TRBD1 matching 7 bases. The CDR3 has 17 residues. The V segment lost 4 bases and the J segment 0 bases; nucleotides outside the gene matches: 11. The CDR3 loop is CASSSSYRTGPNYGYTF. CDR3 coding DNA: TGTGCCAGCAGTTCGTCGTACAGGACAGGCCCTAACTATGGCTACACCTTC.

The chain carries TRBV5-1 and TRBJ1-1; no reliable D call. Trimming pared 0 bases from V and 4 bases from J, leaving 13 bases between. The CDR3 sequence is 15 residues long. The germline V gene has CDR1 SGHRS and CDR2 YFSETQ. This CDR3 is CASSLGRTTTTEAFF. As DNA, the CDR3 is TGCGCCAGCAGCTTGGGCAGGACGACGACCACTGAAGCTTTCTTT.

This clonotype was found a few times. A single base separates this from a much larger clone, so it may be a read error. The V and J genes are TRBV29-1 and TRBJ2-5; 9 bases are a match to TRBD2. Germline V gene lookup returns CDR1 SQVTM and CDR2 ANQGSEA. V was clipped by 7 bases and J by 5 bases; unmatched bases: 8. The CDR3 length is 13 residues. The CDR3 nucleotides read TGCAGCGCCCCTAGCGGGGACGGGGAGACCCAGTACTTC. Translated: CSAPSGDGETQYF.

This chain joins TRBV5-1 and TRBJ2-1, with 8 bases aligning to TRBD1. Germline V gene sequence: CDR1 SGHRS, CDR2 YFSETQ. The V segment lost 4 bases and the J segment 12 bases; nucleotides outside the gene matches: 21. CDR3 length: 17 amino acids. The CDR3 protein is CASSLGNAGTGLRGQFF. The CDR3 nucleotides read TGCGCCAGCAGCCTAGGAAACGCCGGGACAGGCCTCAGGGGGCAGTTCTTC.

The chain has TRBV15 and TRBJ1-5; tentatively, D is TRBD1 (6 bases). The CDR3 extends over 14 amino acids. CDR1 is LNHNV and CDR2 is YYDKDF in the germline V gene (reference sequence). Trimming removed 3 bases from V and 4 bases from J, with 10 bases in between. The DNA of the CDR3 is TGTGCCACCAGCAGTCAGGGGTCAAATCAGCCCCAGCATTTT. This gives the protein CATSSQGSNQPQHF.

The V and J genes are TRBV6-1 and TRBJ2-1, with a possible D match to TRBD2 (6 bases). CDR1 is MNHNS and CDR2 is SASEGT in the germline V gene. Trimming stripped 0 bases from V and 7 bases from J, with 7 bases between. The CDR3 is 13 residues long. CDR3 sequence: CASSEAGGNEQFF. CDR3 coding DNA: TGTGCCAGCAGTGAAGCGGGGGGTAATGAGCAGTTCTTC.

The rearrangement joins TRBV5-1 to TRBJ1-6, with D hard to call. Germline loops: CDR1 SGHRS, CDR2 YFSETQ. V was cut by 4 bases and J by 9 bases, with 17 bases left in between. This CDR3 region has 15 residues. This CDR3 is CASSLGRQDRSPLHF. In DNA form, the CDR3 reads TGCGCCAGCAGCCTCGGCAGGCAGGACCGTTCACCCCTCCACTTT.

V is TRBV3-1 and J is TRBJ1-6, with D possibly being TRBD1 (5 bases). V was shortened by 7 bases and J by 9 bases, with 13 bases between the two germline ends. Germline V gene data show CDR1 as LGHDT and CDR2 as YNNKEL (reference sequence). CDR3 size: 13 residues. The CDR3 DNA sequence: TGTGCCAGCACCTCCTCAGGGCGTTCACCCCTCCACTTT. Protein sequence: CASTSSGRSPLHF.

This clonotype showed up many times. One end of the junction is discordant with germline, which a read error may explain. The chain joins TRBV7-7 to TRBJ2-3; unclear D gene. The CDR3 contains 13 residues. Germline CDR1 SSHAT, CDR2 FNYEAQ (reference sequence). CDR3 DNA: TGTGCTAGCAGCTTAATCCCCCCAGATACGCAGTATTTT. It specifies CASSLIPPDTQYF. The full variable domain, rest sourced from reference TRBV7-7 and TRBJ2-3, is GAGVSQSPRYKVTKRGQDVTLRCDPISSHATLYWYQQALGQGPEFLTYFNYEAQPDKSGLPSDRFSAERPEGSISTLTIQRTEQRDSAMYRCASSLIPPDTQYFGPGTRLTVL.

The chain couples TRBV7-9 to TRBJ2-1; D is undetermined. CDR1 and CDR2 (germline): SEHNR, FQNEAQ (reference sequence). Trimming removed 4 bases from V and 3 bases from J, with 10 bases in between. The CDR3 has 14 amino acids. The CDR3 reads CASSSRDYYNEQFF. The CDR3 DNA reads TGTGCCAGCAGCTCCCGTGATTACTACAATGAGCAGTTCTTC.

This clonotype was seen only once. Just one base apart from a much larger clone, this may be a read error. The chain uses TRBV4-3 and TRBJ2-1, with unresolved D. Looked up from germline, CDR1 is LGHNA and CDR2 is YSLEER. This CDR3 is built from 13 residues. CDR3 protein: CAGSQTSYNEQFF. CDR3 DNA: TGCGCCGGCAGCCAAACTTCCTACAATGAGCAGTTCTTC.

The chain uses TRBV2 and TRBJ2-3; 7 nucleotides agree with TRBD2. Germline V CDR1 and CDR2: SNHLY, FYNNEI. CDR3 size: 13 residues. Germline trimming cut 6 bases from V and 6 bases from J; bases unmatched to any gene: 6. The CDR3 here is CASRRGSRDTQYF. CDR3 sequence (DNA): TGTGCCAGCAGGCGCGGGAGCCGGGATACGCAGTATTTT.

The chain carries TRBV6-5 and TRBJ2-3, with a possible D match to TRBD2 (5 bases). Trimming left V 4 bases short and J 0 bases short, with 8 bases between. Per the germline V gene, CDR1 is MNHEY and CDR2 is SVGAGI. CDR3 length: 14 amino acids. This CDR3 is CASSWRTSTDTQYF. CDR3 DNA: TGTGCCAGCAGTTGGAGGACCAGCACAGATACGCAGTATTTT.

Ten or more counts support this clonotype. The chain combines TRBV5-1 with TRBJ2-7; possibly TRBD1 for D (5 bases). Trimming cost V 4 bases and J 4 bases, with 12 bases left between them. Germline CDR1 and CDR2: SGHRS and YFSETQ. The CDR3 is 13 amino acids. The CDR3 loop reads CASSPDTFYEQYF. CDR3 coding DNA: TGCGCCAGCAGCCCGGACACGTTTTACGAGCAGTACTTC.

This clonotype was seen a handful of times. The chain combines TRBV4-1 with TRBJ1-1; 8 nucleotides line up with TRBD1. J lost 0 bases, V lost 6 bases, and 9 bases had no gene match. This CDR3 spans 16 amino acids. Germline V lookup: CDR1 MGHRA, CDR2 YSYEKL. The CDR3 here is CASRPGTGPMNTEAFF. CDR3 bases: TGCGCCAGCAGACCCGGGACAGGACCTATGAACACTGAAGCTTTCTTT.

This clonotype was recorded once. The rearrangement links TRBV29-1 to TRBJ2-7; 11 bases line up with TRBD1. The ends lost 7 bases at V and 5 bases at J; junction bases unmatched: 4. CDR1 and CDR2 from the germline V gene are SQVTM and ANQGSEA. The CDR3 runs 12 residues. The CDR3, as DNA: TGCAGCGGGGACAGGGGGAGCAACGAGCAGTACTTC. This translates into CSGDRGSNEQYF.